What follows are 5 T cell receptor beta chains derived from one specimen sequenced in a study of control samples from healthy donors and cancer patients. Libraries were prepared by immunoSEQ multiplex PCR; TCRdb keeps only in-frame clonotypes and omits some of them. Here the sample spans approximately 220,000 clones, about 95% being singletons. Sequencing was performed on blood. Every receptor here comes from a man aged 45-60 years in good health.

The chain links TRBV7-6 to TRBJ2-1; 9 nucleotides align to TRBD2. Trimming cost V 4 bases and J 0 bases; bases outside gene matches: 1. Germline CDR1 reads SGHVS; CDR2 reads FNYEAQ. The CDR3 spans 15 residues. CDR3 coding DNA: TGTGCCAGCAGCTATAGCGGGGGCTCCTACAATGAGCAGTTCTTC. Encoded protein: CASSYSGGSYNEQFF. The full variable domain, with the rest looked up from reference TRBV7-6 and TRBJ2-1, is GAGVSQSPRYKVTKRGQDVALRCDPISGHVSLYWYRQALGQGPEFLTYFNYEAQQDKSGLPNDRFSAERPEGSISTLTIQRTEQRDSAMYRCASSYSGGSYNEQFFGPGTRLTVL.

This chain uses TRBV7-3 with TRBJ2-1, with 7 bases aligning to TRBD1. J lost 3 bases, V lost 5 bases, and 7 bases had no gene match. The CDR3 totals 15 residues. Germline loops: CDR1 SGHTA, CDR2 FQGTGA. This CDR3 reads CASSPGQAYYNEQFF. CDR3 DNA: TGTGCCAGCAGCCCTGGACAGGCCTACTACAATGAGCAGTTCTTC.

The rearrangement uses TRBV24-1 and TRBJ2-1; 9 positions match TRBD1. The CDR3 extends over 13 amino acids. Trimming at V came to 9 bases and at J to 5 bases, leaving 4 bases not matched to a gene. Germline-derived CDR1 and CDR2 are KGHDR and SFDVKD. The chain's CDR3 is CATGDRADNEQFF. The DNA of the CDR3 is TGTGCCACCGGGGACAGGGCGGACAATGAGCAGTTCTTC.

V is TRBV7-9 and J is TRBJ2-1, with D perhaps being TRBD1 or TRBD2 (5 bases each). The CDR3 sequence is 14 residues long. The V gene's germline CDR1 is SEHNR and CDR2 FQNEAQ (reference sequence). Trimming took off 0 bases at V and 9 bases at J, with 12 bases between the two ends. This CDR3 is CASSLAGVGSEQFF. Written as DNA, the CDR3 is TGTGCCAGCAGCTTAGCGGGGGTTGGGAGTGAGCAGTTCTTC. The complete variable domain, with remaining parts taken from reference TRBV7-9 and TRBJ2-1, reads DTGVSQNPRHKITKRGQNVTFRCDPISEHNRLYWYRQTLGQGPEFLTYFQNEAQLEKSRLLSDRFSAERPKGSFSTLEIQRTEQGDSAMYLCASSLAGVGSEQFFGPGTRLTVL.

The V call is TRBV19, the J call TRBJ1-2; tentatively, D is TRBD1 (6 bases). The germline V gene encodes CDR1 LNHDA and CDR2 SQIVND (reference sequence). This CDR3 has 16 amino acids. V was clipped by 5 bases and J by 4 bases, with 20 bases between them. The chain's CDR3 is CASSPPGRGQGYGYTF. CDR3 nucleotides: TGTGCCAGTAGTCCTCCGGGCCGGGGGCAGGGCTATGGCTACACCTTC.